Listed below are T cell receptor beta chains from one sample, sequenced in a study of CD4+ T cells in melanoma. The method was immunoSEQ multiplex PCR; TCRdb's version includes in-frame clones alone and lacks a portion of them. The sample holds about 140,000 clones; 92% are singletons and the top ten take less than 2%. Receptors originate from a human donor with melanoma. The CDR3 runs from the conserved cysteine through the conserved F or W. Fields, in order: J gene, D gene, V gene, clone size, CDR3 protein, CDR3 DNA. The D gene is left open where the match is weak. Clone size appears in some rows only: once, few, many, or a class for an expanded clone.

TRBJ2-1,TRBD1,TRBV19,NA,CASSRDRDGNNEQFF,TGTGCCAGTAGTAGAGACAGGGATGGGAACAATGAGCAGTTCTTC
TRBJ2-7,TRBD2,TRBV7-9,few,CASSLGSGGRVQYF,TGTGCCAGCAGCTTAGGTAGCGGGGGGCGAGTGCAGTACTTC
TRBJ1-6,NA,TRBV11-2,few,CASSLGRLALHF,TGTGCCAGCAGCCTCGGCAGGCTGGCCCTCCACTTT
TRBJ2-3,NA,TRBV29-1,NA,CSVGVDTSTDTQYF,TGCAGCGTGGGAGTCGATACTAGCACAGATACGCAGTATTTT
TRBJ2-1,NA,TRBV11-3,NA,CASSILEVPYNEQFF,TGTGCCAGCAGCATCCTAGAAGTCCCCTACAATGAGCAGTTCTTC
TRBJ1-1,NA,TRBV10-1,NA,CASSSKEMNTEAFF,TGCGCCAGCAGTAGTAAGGAGATGAACACTGAAGCTTTCTTT
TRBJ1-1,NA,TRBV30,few,CAWSENMRGQGAFF,TGTGCCTGGAGTGAAAATATGCGGGGGCAAGGGGCTTTCTTT
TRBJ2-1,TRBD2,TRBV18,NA,CASSPPFPGGGNEQFF,TGTGCCAGCTCACCACCGTTCCCGGGAGGGGGCAATGAGCAGTTCTTC
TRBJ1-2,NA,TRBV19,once,CASRDGGWDYGYTF,TGTGCCAGTAGAGATGGAGGGTGGGACTATGGCTACACCTTC
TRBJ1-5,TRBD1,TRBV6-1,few,CASSEAGGDQPQHF,TGTGCCAGCAGTGAAGCAGGGGGCGATCAGCCCCAGCATTTT
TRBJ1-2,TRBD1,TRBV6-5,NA,CASSQTTGFGYTF,TGTGCCAGCAGTCAGACGACAGGGTTTGGCTACACCTTC
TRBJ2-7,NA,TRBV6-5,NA,CASSPTNNLGEQWYF,TGTGCCAGCAGTCCAACCAATAACCTGGGGGAGCAATGGTACTTC
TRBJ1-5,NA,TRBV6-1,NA,CASSDIWGLNQPQHF,TGTGCCAGCAGTGATATATGGGGGTTAAATCAGCCCCAGCATTTT
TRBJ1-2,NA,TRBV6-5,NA,CASSSAANYGYTF,TGTGCCAGCAGTTCGGCCGCTAACTATGGCTACACCTTC
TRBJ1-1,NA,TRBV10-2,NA,CASSPTGRWAFF,TGCGCCAGCAGTCCTACGGGACGCTGGGCTTTCTTT
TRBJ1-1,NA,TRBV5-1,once,CASSRQVNTEAFF,TGCGCCAGCAGCAGACAGGTGAACACTGAAGCTTTCTTT
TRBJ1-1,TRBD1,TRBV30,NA,CAWSVPGGKTFF,TGTGCCTGGAGTGTACCAGGGGGGAAAACTTTCTTT
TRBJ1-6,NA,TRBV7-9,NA,CASTRTATSPFNSPLHF,TGTGCCAGCACCCGGACAGCAACCAGCCCTTTTAATTCACCCCTCCACTTT
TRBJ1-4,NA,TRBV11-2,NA,CASSLTGIATNEKLFF,TGTGCCAGCAGCTTAACAGGGATAGCAACTAATGAAAAACTGTTTTTT
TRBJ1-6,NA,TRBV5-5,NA,CASSQTDNSPLHF,TGTGCCAGCAGCCAGACAGACAATTCACCCCTCCACTTT
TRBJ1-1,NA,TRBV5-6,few,CASSFKRGGLLREAFF,TGTGCCAGCAGCTTTAAGAGGGGGGGTTTACTGAGAGAAGCTTTCTTT
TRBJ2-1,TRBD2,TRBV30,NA,CAWSYASGGAYEQFF,TGTGCCTGGAGTTATGCCAGCGGGGGGGCCTATGAGCAGTTCTTC
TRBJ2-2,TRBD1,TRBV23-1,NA,CAIGTGRPGELFF,TGCGCCATCGGGACAGGGAGGCCCGGGGAGCTGTTTTTT
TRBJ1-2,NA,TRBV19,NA,CASRMRDGYTF,TGTGCCAGTAGGATGAGGGATGGCTACACCTTC
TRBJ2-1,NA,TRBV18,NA,CASSPPLRGEQFF,TGTGCCAGCTCACCCCCCCTTCGCGGTGAGCAGTTCTTC
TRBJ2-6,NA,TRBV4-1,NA,CASSQGPSSGANVLTF,TGCGCCAGCAGCCAAGGACCGAGCTCTGGGGCCAACGTCCTGACTTTC
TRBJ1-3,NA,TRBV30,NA,CAWSVPAGGRAIYF,TGTGCCTGGAGTGTCCCCGCTGGCGGCAGGGCCATATATTTT
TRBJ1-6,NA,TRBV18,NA,CASSRDGLNSPLHF,TGTGCCAGCTCACGGGACGGCCTAAATTCACCCCTCCACTTT
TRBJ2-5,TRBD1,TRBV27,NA,CASSLAWTGAETQYF,TGTGCCAGCAGTTTAGCCTGGACAGGGGCTGAGACCCAGTACTTC
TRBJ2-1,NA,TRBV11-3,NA,CASSLDSYNEQFF,TGTGCCAGCAGCTTAGACTCCTACAATGAGCAGTTCTTC
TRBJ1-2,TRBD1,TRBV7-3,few,CASSSGTDNYGYTF,TGTGCCAGCAGCTCCGGGACAGATAACTATGGCTACACCTTC
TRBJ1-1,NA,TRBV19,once,CASSTPVQNTEAFF,TGTGCCAGTAGTACACCGGTCCAGAACACTGAAGCTTTCTTT
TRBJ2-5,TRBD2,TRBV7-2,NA,CASSPNRGTRAGETQYF,TGTGCCAGCAGCCCGAACCGCGGGACTAGGGCGGGGGAGACCCAGTACTTC
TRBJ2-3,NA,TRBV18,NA,CASSGQSTDTQYF,TGTGCCAGCTCAGGACAGAGCACAGATACGCAGTATTTT
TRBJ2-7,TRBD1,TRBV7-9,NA,CASSPMGQAYEQYF,TGTGCCAGCAGCCCTATGGGACAGGCCTACGAGCAGTACTTC
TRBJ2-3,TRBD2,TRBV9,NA,CASSASGLTDTQYF,TGTGCCAGCAGCGCTAGCGGACTCACAGATACGCAGTATTTT
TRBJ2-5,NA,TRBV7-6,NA,CASSLGGALQETQYF,TGTGCCAGCAGCTTAGGGGGGGCTCTCCAAGAGACCCAGTACTTC
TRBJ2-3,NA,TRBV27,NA,CASSLSFRGDTQYF,TGTGCCAGCAGTTTATCATTCCGAGGAGATACGCAGTATTTT
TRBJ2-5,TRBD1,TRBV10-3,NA,CAIKGQGKETQYF,TGTGCCATCAAGGGACAGGGCAAAGAGACCCAGTACTTC